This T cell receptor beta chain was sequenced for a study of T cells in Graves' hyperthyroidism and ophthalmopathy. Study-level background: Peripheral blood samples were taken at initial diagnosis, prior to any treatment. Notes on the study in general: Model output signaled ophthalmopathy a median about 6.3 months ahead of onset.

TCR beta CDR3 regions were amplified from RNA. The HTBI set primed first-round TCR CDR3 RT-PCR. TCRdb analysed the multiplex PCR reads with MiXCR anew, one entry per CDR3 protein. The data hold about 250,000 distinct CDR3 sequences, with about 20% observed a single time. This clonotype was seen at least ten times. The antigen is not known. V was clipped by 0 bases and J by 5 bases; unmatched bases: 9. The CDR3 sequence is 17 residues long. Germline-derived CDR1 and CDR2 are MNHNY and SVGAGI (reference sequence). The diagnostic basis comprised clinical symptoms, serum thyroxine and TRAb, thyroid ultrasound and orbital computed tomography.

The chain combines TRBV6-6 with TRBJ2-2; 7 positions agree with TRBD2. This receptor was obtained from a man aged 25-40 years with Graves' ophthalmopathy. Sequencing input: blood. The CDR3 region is CASSYSGEAGYTGELFF. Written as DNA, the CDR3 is TGTGCCAGCAGTTACTCCGGGGAAGCGGGATATACCGGGGAGCTGTTTTTT.